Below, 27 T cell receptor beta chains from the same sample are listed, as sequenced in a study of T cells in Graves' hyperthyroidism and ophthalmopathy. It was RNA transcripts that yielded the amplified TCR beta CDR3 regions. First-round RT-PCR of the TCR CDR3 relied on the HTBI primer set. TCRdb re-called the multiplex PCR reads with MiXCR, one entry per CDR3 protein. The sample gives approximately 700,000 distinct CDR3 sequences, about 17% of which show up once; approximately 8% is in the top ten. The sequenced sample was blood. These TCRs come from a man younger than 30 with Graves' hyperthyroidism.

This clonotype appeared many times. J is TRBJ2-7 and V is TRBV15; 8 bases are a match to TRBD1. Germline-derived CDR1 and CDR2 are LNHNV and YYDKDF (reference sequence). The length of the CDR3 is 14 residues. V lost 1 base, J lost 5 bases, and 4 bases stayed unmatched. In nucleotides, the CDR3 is TGTGCCACCAGCAGAGGGACAGGGTTCGACGAGCAGTACTTC. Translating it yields CATSRGTGFDEQYF.

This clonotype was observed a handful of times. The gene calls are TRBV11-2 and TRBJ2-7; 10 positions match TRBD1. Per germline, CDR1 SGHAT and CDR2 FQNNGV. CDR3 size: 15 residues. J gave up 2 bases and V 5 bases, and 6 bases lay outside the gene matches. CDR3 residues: CASSPLGQGPYEQYF. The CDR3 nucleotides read TGTGCCAGCAGCCCCCTGGGACAGGGGCCCTACGAGCAGTACTTC.

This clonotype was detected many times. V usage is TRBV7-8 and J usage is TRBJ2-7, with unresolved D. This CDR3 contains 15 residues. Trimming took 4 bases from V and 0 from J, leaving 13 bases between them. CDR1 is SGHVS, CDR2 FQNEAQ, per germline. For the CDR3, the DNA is TGTGCCAGCAGCTCCCTAGGGCTGAGCTCCTACGAGCAGTACTTC. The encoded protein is CASSSLGLSSYEQYF.

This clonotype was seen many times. CDR3 sequence reads: CASLRTQGPYEQYF. The CDR3 bases are TGTGCCAGCCTTCGTACCCAGGGGCCCTACGAGCAGTACTTC. The chain is built from TRBV25-1 and TRBJ2-7, with D perhaps matching TRBD1 (6 bases). The V gene lost 8 bases and the J gene lost 2 bases, with 16 bases spanning the gap. The CDR3 totals 14 residues. Germline V gene lookup returns CDR1 MGHDK and CDR2 SYGVNS.

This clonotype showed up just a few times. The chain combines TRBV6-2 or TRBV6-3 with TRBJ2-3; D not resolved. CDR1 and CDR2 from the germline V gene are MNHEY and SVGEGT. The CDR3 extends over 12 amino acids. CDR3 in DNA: TGTCCCAAGCAACAGAGCACAGATACGCAGTATTTT. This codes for CPKQQSTDTQYF.

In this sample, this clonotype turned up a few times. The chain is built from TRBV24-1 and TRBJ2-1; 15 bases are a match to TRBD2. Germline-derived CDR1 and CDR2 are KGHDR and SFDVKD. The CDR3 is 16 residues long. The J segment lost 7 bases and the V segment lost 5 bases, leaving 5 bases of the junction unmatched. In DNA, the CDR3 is TGTGCCACCAGTGCCCCAGGACTAGCGGGAGGGAATGAGCAGTTCTTC. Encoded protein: CATSAPGLAGGNEQFF.

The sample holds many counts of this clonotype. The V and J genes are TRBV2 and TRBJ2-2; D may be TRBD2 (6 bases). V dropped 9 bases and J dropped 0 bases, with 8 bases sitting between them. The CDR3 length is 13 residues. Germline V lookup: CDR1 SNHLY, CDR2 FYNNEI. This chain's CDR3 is CARGTSNTGELFF. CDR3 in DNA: TGTGCCAGGGGGACTTCGAACACCGGGGAGCTGTTTTTT.

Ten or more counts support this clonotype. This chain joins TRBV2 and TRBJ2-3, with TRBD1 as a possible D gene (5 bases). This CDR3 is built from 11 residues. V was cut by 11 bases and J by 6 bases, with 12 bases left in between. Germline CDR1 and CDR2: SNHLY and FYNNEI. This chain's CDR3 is CAQRKGDTQYF. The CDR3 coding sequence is TGTGCCCAAAGGAAGGGGGATACGCAGTATTTT. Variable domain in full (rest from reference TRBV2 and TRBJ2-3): EPEVTQTPSHQVTQMGQEVILRCVPISNHLYFYWYRQILGQKVEFLVSFYNNEISEKSEIFDDQFSVERPDGSNFTLKIRSTKLEDSAMYFCAQRKGDTQYFGPGTRLTVL.

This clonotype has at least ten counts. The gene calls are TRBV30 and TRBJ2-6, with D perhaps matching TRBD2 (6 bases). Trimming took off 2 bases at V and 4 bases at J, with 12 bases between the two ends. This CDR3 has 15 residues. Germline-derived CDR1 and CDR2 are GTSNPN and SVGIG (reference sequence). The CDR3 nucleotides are TGTGCCTGGAGTTCTCCGGGAGCCGGGGCCAACGTCCTGACTTTC. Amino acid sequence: CAWSSPGAGANVLTF.

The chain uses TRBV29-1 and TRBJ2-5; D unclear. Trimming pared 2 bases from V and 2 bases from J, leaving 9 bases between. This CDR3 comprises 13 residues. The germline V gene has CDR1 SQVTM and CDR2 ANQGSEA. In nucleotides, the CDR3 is TGCAGCGTTGAAAAGGCTCGGCAAGAGACCCAGTACTTC. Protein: CSVEKARQETQYF.

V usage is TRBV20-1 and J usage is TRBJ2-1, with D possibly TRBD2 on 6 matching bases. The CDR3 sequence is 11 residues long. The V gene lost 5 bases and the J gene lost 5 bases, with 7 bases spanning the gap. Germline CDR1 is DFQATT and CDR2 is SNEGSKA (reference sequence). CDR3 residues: CSARTNNEQFF. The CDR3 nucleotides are TGCAGTGCTCGGACTAACAATGAGCAGTTCTTC.

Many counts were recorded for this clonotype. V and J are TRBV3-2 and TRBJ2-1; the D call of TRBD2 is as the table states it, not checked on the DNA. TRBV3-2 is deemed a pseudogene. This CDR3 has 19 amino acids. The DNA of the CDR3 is TGTGCCAGCAGCCAAGGGTCAACTAGAGCAAAAGCCTCCTACAATGAGCAGTTCTTC. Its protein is CASSQGSTRAKASYNEQFF.

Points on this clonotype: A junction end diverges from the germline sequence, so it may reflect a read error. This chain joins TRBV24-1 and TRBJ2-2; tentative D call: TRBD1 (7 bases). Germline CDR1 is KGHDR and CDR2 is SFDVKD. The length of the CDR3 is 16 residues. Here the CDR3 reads CVTSLGGGYDTGELFF. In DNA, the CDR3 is TGTGTCACCAGTCTTGGAGGGGGCTACGACACCGGGGAGCTGTTTTTT.

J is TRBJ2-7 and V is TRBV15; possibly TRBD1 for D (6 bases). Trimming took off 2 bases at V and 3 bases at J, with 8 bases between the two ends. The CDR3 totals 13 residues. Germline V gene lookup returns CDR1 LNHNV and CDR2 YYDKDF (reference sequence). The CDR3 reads CATSRMTGYEQYF. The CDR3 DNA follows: TGTGCCACCAGCAGAATGACAGGCTACGAGCAGTACTTC.

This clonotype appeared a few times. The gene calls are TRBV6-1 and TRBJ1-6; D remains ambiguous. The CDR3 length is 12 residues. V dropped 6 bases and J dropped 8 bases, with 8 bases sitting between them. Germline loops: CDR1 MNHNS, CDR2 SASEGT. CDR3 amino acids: CASRRMDSPLHF. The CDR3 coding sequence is TGTGCCAGCAGACGGATGGATTCACCCCTCCACTTT.

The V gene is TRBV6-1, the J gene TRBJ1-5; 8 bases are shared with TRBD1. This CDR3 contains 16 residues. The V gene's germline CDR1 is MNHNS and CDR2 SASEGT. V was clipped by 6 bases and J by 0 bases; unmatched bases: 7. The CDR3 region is CASRSDRAFSNQPQHF. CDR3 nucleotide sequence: TGTGCCAGCAGATCGGACAGGGCCTTTAGCAATCAGCCCCAGCATTTT.

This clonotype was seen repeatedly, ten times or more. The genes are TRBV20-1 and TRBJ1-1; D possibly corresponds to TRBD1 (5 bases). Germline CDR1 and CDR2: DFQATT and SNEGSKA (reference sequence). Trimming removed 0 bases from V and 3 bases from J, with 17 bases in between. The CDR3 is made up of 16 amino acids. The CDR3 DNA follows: TGCAGTGCTAGAGATGTTCGGTGGGGCCGGGACACTGAAGCTTTCTTT. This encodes CSARDVRWGRDTEAFF.

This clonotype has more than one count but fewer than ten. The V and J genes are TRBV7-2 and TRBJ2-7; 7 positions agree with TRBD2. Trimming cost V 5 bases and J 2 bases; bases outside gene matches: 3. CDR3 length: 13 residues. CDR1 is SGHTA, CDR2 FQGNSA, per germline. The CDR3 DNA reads TGTGCCAGCAGCCGGGACTACACCTACGAGCAGTACTTC. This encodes CASSRDYTYEQYF.

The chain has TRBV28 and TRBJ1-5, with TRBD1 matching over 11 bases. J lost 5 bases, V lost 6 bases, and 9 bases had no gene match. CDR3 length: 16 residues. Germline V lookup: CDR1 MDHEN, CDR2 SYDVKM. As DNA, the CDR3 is TGTGCCAGCAGCCGCCCGGGACAGGGGGGGGATCAGCCCCAGCATTTT. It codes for CASSRPGQGGDQPQHF.

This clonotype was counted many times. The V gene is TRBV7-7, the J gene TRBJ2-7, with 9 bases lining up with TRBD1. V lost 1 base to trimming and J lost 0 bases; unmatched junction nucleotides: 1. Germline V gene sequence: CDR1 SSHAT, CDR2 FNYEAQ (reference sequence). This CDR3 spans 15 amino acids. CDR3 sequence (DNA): TGTGCCAGCAGCTTAGAGGGACAGGGCTCCTACGAGCAGTACTTC. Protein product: CASSLEGQGSYEQYF. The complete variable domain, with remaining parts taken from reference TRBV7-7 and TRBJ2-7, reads GAGVSQSPRYKVTKRGQDVTLRCDPISSHATLYWYQQALGQGPEFLTYFNYEAQPDKSGLPSDRFSAERPEGSISTLTIQRTEQRDSAMYRCASSLEGQGSYEQYFGPGTRLTVT.

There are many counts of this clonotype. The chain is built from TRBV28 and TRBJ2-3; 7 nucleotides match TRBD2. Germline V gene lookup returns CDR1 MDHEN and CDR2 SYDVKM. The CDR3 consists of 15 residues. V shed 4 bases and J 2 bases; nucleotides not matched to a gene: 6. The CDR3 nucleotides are TGTGCCAGCAGTTCCGTGGGGGGGTACACAGATACGCAGTATTTT. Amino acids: CASSSVGGYTDTQYF. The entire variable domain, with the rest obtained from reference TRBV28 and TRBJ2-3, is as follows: DVKVTQSSRYLVKRTGEKVFLECVQDMDHENMFWYRQDPGLGLRLIYFSYDVKMKEKGDIPEGYSVSREKKERFSLILESASTNQTSMYLCASSSVGGYTDTQYFGPGTRLTVL.

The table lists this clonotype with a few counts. CDR3 sequence: CASNLWGGQPQHF. DNA of the CDR3: TGTGCCAGCAATCTGTGGGGGGGACAGCCCCAGCATTTT. The chain joins TRBV5-6 to TRBJ1-5; tentatively, D is TRBD1 (5 bases). The CDR3 is made up of 13 amino acids. CDR1 is SGHDT, CDR2 YYEEEE, per germline. The V end was cut by 6 bases, the J end by 7 bases, with 14 bases between.

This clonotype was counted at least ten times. CDR3 bases: TGTGCCAGCAGCGGTGGATACAATGAGCAGTTCTTC. Its protein product is CASSGGYNEQFF. The chain combines TRBV28 with TRBJ2-1; no definite D call. Germline V gene data show CDR1 as MDHEN and CDR2 as SYDVKM. This CDR3 is 12 amino acids long. V lost 6 bases and J 4 bases, leaving 7 bases between the germline ends.

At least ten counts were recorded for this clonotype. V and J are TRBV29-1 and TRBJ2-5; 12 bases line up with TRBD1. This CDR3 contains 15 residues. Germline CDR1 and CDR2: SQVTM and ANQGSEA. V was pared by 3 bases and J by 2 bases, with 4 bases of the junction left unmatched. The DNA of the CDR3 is TGCAGCGTTGACGGGACAGGGGGCGGTCAAGAGACCCAGTACTTC. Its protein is CSVDGTGGGQETQYF.

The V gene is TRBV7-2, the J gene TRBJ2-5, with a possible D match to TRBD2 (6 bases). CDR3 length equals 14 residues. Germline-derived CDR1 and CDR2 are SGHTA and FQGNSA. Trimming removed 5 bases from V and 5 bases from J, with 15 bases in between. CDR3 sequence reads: CASSPGLGRETQYF. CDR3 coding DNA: TGTGCCAGCAGCCCGGGACTGGGTCGGGAGACCCAGTACTTC.

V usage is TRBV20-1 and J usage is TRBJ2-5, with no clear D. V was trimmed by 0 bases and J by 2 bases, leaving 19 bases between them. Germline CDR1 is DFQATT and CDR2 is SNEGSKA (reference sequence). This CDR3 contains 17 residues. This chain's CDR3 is CSAREPTEFDLQETQYF. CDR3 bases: TGCAGTGCTAGAGAGCCGACTGAATTCGACCTTCAAGAGACCCAGTACTTC.

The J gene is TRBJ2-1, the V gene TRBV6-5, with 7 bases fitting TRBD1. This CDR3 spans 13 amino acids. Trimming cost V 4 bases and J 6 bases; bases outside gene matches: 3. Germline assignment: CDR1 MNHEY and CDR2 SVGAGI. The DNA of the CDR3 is TGTGCCAGCAGTTCACAGGGGCGCAATGAGCAGTTCTTC. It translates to CASSSQGRNEQFF.